The 9 T cell receptor beta chains below come from one sample, sequenced in a study of shared clonotypes between healthy human individuals (TCRdb year 2020). Libraries were made using the immunoSEQ multiplex PCR assay. Imported from immuneACCESS, the table was reduced by TCRdb to in-frame sequences with V and J called. These copies leave out some clones; in studies compared against another copy, an unresolved V gene accounts for under half, and the cause of the remainder is not known. The sample table shows 600,000 or so clones, and roughly 98% are seen once. Approximately 0.33% of the sample is taken by the ten largest. CD8 naive samples were obtained by positive selection for CCR7 among CD45RO-negative cells, yielding a CD45RA+CCR7+ population from which TemRA cells were excluded. Sequencing input: naive CD8+ T cells sorted from blood. According to the study, the label for this sample's cell subset or site signals: CD45RA+CCR7+. These receptors all stem from a man between 25 and 39 years old in good health.

The chain employs TRBV7-2 and TRBJ2-2; 14 bases agree with TRBD2. The CDR3 length is 18 residues. CDR1 is SGHTA and CDR2 is FQGNSA in the germline V gene. The J segment lost 4 bases and the V segment lost 5 bases, leaving 9 bases of the junction unmatched. In nucleotides, the CDR3 is TGTGCCAGCAGCCCCGGGACTAGCGGGAGCATGGGCACCGGGGAGCTGTTTTTT. This gives the protein CASSPGTSGSMGTGELFF.

This chain joins TRBV5-1 and TRBJ2-1; TRBD1 matches at 7 bases. Trimming cost V 5 bases and J 0 bases; bases outside gene matches: 14. This CDR3 is built from 18 residues. CDR1 is SGHRS and CDR2 is YFSETQ in the germline V gene. CDR3 in DNA: TGCGCCAGCAGAAAGGACAGGTCCGAAATCTTCTCCTACAATGAGCAGTTCTTC. Protein: CASRKDRSEIFSYNEQFF.

The chain carries TRBV19 and TRBJ1-5; D is unclear. V shed 5 bases and J shed 1 base, with 9 bases lying between them. There are 14 residues in the CDR3. CDR1 is LNHDA and CDR2 is SQIVND in the germline V gene (reference sequence). As DNA, the CDR3 is TGTGCCAGTAGTGAGAGGGAGAGCAATCAGCCCCAGCATTTT. The encoded protein is CASSERESNQPQHF.

As to this clone: The same CDR3 can be traced to other DNA sequences in this sample. The chain uses TRBV11-2 and TRBJ2-7; TRBD2 might be the D (5 bases). The germline CDR1 and CDR2 sequences are SGHAT and FQNNGV. The CDR3 is made up of 13 amino acids. The V gene lost 4 bases and the J gene lost 2 bases, with 9 bases spanning the gap. CDR3 in amino acids: CASSSGLTYEQYF. CDR3 nucleotide sequence: TGTGCCAGCAGCTCCGGACTTACCTACGAGCAGTACTTC. The entire variable domain, with the rest obtained from reference TRBV11-2 and TRBJ2-7, is as follows: EAGVAQSPRYKIIEKRQSVAFWCNPISGHATLYWYQQILGQGPKLLIQFQNNGVVDDSQLPKDRFSAERLKGVDSTLKIQPAKLEDSAVYLCASSSGLTYEQYFGPGTRLTVT.

The chain is built from TRBV27 and TRBJ2-7, with D possibly matching TRBD2 (6 bases). Looked up from germline, CDR1 is MNHEY and CDR2 is SMNVEV (reference sequence). This CDR3 spans 14 amino acids. Trimming cost V 4 bases and J 5 bases, with 15 bases left between them. The CDR3 sequence is CASSWAGRWDEQYF. The DNA of the CDR3 is TGTGCCAGCAGTTGGGCAGGGAGGTGGGACGAGCAGTACTTC.

The chain has TRBV30 and TRBJ2-7; D may be TRBD2 (6 bases). V lost 8 bases and J lost 4, with 12 bases in between. The CDR3 runs 11 residues. Germline V gene lookup returns CDR1 GTSNPN and CDR2 SVGIG (reference sequence). The CDR3 loop is CAGAGQYEQYF. CDR3 coding DNA: TGTGCCGGCGCGGGGCAATACGAGCAGTACTTC.

The chain is built from TRBV25-1 and TRBJ2-1, with no clear D. The V gene lost 3 bases and the J gene lost 0 bases, with 15 bases spanning the gap. This CDR3 has 17 amino acids. Germline V gives CDR1 MGHDK, CDR2 SYGVNS. The CDR3 sequence: CASSEGTQGFSYNEQFF. For the CDR3, the DNA is TGTGCCAGCAGTGAGGGCACACAAGGGTTCTCCTACAATGAGCAGTTCTTC.

J is TRBJ2-3 and V is TRBV10-2; tentatively, D is TRBD2 (6 bases). The CDR3 sequence is 15 residues long. CDR1 and CDR2 (germline): WSHSY, SAAADI. Trimming took off 5 bases at V and 0 bases at J, with 12 bases between the two ends. CDR3 sequence reads: CASSRGSASTDTQYF. The CDR3, as DNA: TGCGCCAGCAGTCGGGGGAGTGCTAGCACAGATACGCAGTATTTT.

V and J are TRBV15 and TRBJ2-7, with TRBD2 identical over 8 bases. Trimming took 4 bases from V and 3 from J; bases not matched to a gene: 2. The CDR3 is 13 amino acids. The germline gives CDR1 LNHNV, CDR2 YYDKDF (reference sequence). The CDR3 protein is CATSNLAGYEQYF. In DNA form, the CDR3 reads TGTGCCACCAGCAACCTAGCGGGCTACGAGCAGTACTTC.